The clone carrying this T cell receptor (beta chain) was seen a handful of times. No antigen is known for it. Stage II-IVA oral cavity squamous cell carcinoma was new and untreated by systemic or radiation therapy. These data belong to a study of neoadjuvant anti-PD-1 for oral cavity cancer. Study background: Most patients had three to four biweekly doses of 3 mg/kg nivolumab before resection. Patients without progression got a fourth dose around day 43.

Findings of the study overall: With a few patients per group, TCR findings need larger cohorts.

Germline-derived CDR1 and CDR2 are SGHVS and FQNEAQ. The CDR3 has 13 residues. The germline V and J ends were trimmed by 1 base and 10 bases, with 11 bases remaining between them. Sequencing used immunoSEQ multiplex PCR; TCRdb keeps in-frame clones, though not all of them. This sample carries roughly 12,000 clones, less than 70% of them seen once, and the ten largest clones take approximately 6.2%. The chain combines TRBV7-8 with TRBJ1-5, with unresolved D. Material: tumor tissue, obtained before nivolumab (anti-PD-1) treatment. This clonotype was sampled from a person between 40 and 85 years old with oral cavity squamous cell carcinoma. The donor label of this sample is uncertain. This CDR3 reads CASSLEYLQPQHF. The CDR3, as DNA: TGTGCCAGCAGCTTAGAGTATCTGCAACCCCAGCATTTT.